This record covers a single TCR beta chain. The antigen is undetermined. Profiling relied on immunoSEQ multiplex PCR, and the TCRdb table lists in-frame clones only, not all of them. This sample has 70,000 or so clones; roughly 85% occur once, and the top ten carry roughly 4%. Trimming took 5 bases from V and 9 from J, leaving 10 bases between them. Germline CDR1 SEHNR, CDR2 FQNEAQ (reference sequence). The CDR3 covers 12 residues. These data come from a study of OX40 agonist ivuxolimab in advanced cancers. Study-wide results and caveats: Antigen specificity remained undetermined for the expanded peripheral T cells.

The clonotype originates from an adult with an advanced solid tumor such as melanoma, head and neck, liver or kidney cancer. The chain links TRBV7-9 to TRBJ2-2, with unresolved D. The sequencing used CD4+ or CD8+ T cells sorted from blood, collected in a trial of the OX40 agonist ivuxolimab. The CDR3 protein is CASSMPLRELFF. Here the CDR3 DNA reads TGTGCCAGCAGCATGCCGTTACGGGAGCTGTTTTTT.